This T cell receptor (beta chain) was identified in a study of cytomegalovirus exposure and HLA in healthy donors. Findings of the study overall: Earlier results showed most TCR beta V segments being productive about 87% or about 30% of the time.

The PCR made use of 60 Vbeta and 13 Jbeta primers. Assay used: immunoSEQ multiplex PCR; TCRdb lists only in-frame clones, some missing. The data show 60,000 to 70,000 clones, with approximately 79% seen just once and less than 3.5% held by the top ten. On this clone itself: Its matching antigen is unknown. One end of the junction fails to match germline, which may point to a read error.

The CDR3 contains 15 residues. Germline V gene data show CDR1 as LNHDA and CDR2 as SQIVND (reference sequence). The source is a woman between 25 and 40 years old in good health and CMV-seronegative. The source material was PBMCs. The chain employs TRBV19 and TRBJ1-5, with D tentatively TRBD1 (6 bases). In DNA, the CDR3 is TGTGCCAGTAGTATTTTGCCACAGGGCAATCAACCCCAGCATTTT. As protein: CASSILPQGNQPQHF. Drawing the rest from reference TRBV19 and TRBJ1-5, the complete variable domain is DGGITQSPKYLFRKEGQNVTLSCEQNLNHDAMYWYRQDPGQGLRLIYYSQIVNDFQKGDIAEGYSVSREKKESFPLTVTSAQKNPTAFYLCASSILPQGNQPQHFGDGTRLSIL.